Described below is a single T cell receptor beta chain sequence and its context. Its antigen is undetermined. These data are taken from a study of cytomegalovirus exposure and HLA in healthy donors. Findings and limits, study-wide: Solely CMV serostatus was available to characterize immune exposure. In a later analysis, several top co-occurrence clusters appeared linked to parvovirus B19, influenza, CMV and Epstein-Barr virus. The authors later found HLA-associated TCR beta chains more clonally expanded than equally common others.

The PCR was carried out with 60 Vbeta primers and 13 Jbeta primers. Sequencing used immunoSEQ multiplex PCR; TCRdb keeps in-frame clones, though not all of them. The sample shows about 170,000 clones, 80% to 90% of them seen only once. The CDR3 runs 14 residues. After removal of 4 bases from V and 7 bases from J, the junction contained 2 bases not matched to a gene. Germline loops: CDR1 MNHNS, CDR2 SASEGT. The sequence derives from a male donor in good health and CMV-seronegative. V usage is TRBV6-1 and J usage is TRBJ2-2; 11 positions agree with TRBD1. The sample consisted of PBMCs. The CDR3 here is CASSVGTGGGELFF. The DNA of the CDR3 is TGTGCCAGCAGTGTGGGGACAGGGGGCGGGGAGCTGTTTTTT.